The sequence of this T cell receptor (beta chain) was determined in a study of blood T cell repertoires in COVID-19. Enrollees, 18 to 89 years old, lived in 25 or so US areas. Cohorts were assigned according to the clinical history that participants reported. All exposed participants met a person with COVID-19 within 2 weeks before entering the study. In the authors' methods: Amplification of reference gene primers was used by the study to estimate nucleated cell counts. Clones were read by immunoSEQ multiplex PCR, and TCRdb kept only the in-frame ones, dropping some. D and trimming come from the DNA, and the V and J calls and clone size come from that table. The data contain about 150,000 clones, about nine tenths of them seen just once; the ten biggest clones take up roughly 4%. Per germline, CDR1 LNHDA and CDR2 SQIVND (reference sequence). The V and J ends lost 3 bases and 4 bases respectively, with 7 bases between them. The CDR3 is made up of 14 amino acids.

V usage is TRBV19 and J usage is TRBJ1-6, with D maybe TRBD1 (5 bases). Sequenced sample: PBMCs or T cells enriched from blood (not recorded which). The receptor's source is a woman in her thirties or forties who had been exposed to COVID-19. Here the CDR3 reads CASSMEGYNSPLHF. DNA for the CDR3: TGTGCCAGTAGTATGGAGGGGTATAATTCACCCCTCCACTTT.